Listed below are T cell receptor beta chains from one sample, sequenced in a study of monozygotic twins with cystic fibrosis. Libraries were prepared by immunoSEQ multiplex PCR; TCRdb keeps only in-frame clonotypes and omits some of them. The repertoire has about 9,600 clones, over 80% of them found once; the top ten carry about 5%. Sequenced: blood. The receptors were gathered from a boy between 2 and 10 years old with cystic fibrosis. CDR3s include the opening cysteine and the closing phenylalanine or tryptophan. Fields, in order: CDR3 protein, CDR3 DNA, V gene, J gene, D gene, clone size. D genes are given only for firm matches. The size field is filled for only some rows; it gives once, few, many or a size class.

CDR3: CASSLGTGGVEQYF
DNA: TGTGCCAGCAGCTTAGGGACAGGGGGCGTCGAGCAGTACTTC
V: TRBV7-2
J: TRBJ2-7
D: TRBD1
size: -

CDR3: CAISILFEGQDYGYTF
DNA: TGTGCCATCAGTATTCTGTTTGAGGGACAGGACTATGGCTACACCTTC
V: TRBV10-3
J: TRBJ1-2
D: TRBD1
size: -

CDR3: CASSLSGSSYNSPLHF
DNA: TGTGCCAGCAGCTTGTCGGGAAGCTCCTATAATTCACCCCTCCACTTT
V: TRBV5-4
J: TRBJ1-6
D: -
size: -

CDR3: CASSLTSGGGQETQYF
DNA: TGTGCCAGCAGTCTGACTAGCGGGGGTGGGCAAGAGACCCAGTACTTC
V: TRBV7-2
J: TRBJ2-5
D: TRBD2
size: -

CDR3: CASSHTSGGGIEQFF
DNA: TGTGCCAGCAGCCATACTAGCGGTGGGGGTATTGAGCAGTTCTTC
V: TRBV5-4
J: TRBJ2-1
D: TRBD2
size: once

CDR3: CASSQEGRRGGKQETQYF
DNA: TGTGCCAGCAGCCAAGAAGGTCGTAGAGGCGGAAAACAAGAGACCCAGTACTTC
V: TRBV4-2
J: TRBJ2-5
D: -
size: once

CDR3: CASSPARFLYGYTF
DNA: TGTGCCAGCAGTCCGGCCCGGTTCCTCTATGGCTACACCTTC
V: TRBV6-5
J: TRBJ1-2
D: -
size: -

CDR3: CASSGASYAETQYF
DNA: TGTGCCAGCAGTGGCGCATCGTACGCCGAGACCCAGTACTTC
V: TRBV6-5
J: TRBJ2-5
D: -
size: -

CDR3: CASSQDLTSGVNTDTQYF
DNA: TGTGCCAGCAGCCAAGATCTGACTAGCGGGGTGAATACAGATACGCAGTATTTT
V: TRBV4-2
J: TRBJ2-3
D: TRBD2
size: -

CDR3: CASSRGTGGGDTQYF
DNA: TGTGCCAGCAGCCGCGGGACAGGGGGAGGAGATACGCAGTATTTT
V: TRBV7-9
J: TRBJ2-3
D: TRBD1
size: once

CDR3: CASSPRENTEAFF
DNA: TGTGCCAGCAGCCCCAGGGAGAACACTGAAGCTTTCTTT
V: TRBV11-2
J: TRBJ1-1
D: -
size: -

CDR3: CASSLAGQLANNEQFF
DNA: TGCGCCAGCAGCTTGGCCGGACAACTAGCGAACAATGAGCAGTTCTTC
V: TRBV5-1
J: TRBJ2-1
D: TRBD2
size: -

CDR3: CASRYDRDPGEKLFF
DNA: TGTGCCAGCAGATACGACCGGGACCCAGGAGAAAAACTGTTTTTT
V: TRBV6-5
J: TRBJ1-4
D: -
size: -

CDR3: CASSRTANSPLHF
DNA: TGTGCCAGCAGCCGGACTGCCAATTCACCCCTCCACTTT
V: TRBV11-2
J: TRBJ1-6
D: -
size: -

CDR3: CASSREVGTEAFF
DNA: TGCGCCAGCTCCCGGGAGGTTGGAACTGAAGCTTTCTTT
V: TRBV10-2
J: TRBJ1-1
D: -
size: -

CDR3: CASSLDGGQGNEKLFF
DNA: TGTGCCAGCAGCTTAGATGGTGGTCAGGGTAATGAAAAACTGTTTTTT
V: TRBV11-3
J: TRBJ1-4
D: -
size: -

CDR3: CASSIEGNSNQPQHF
DNA: TGTGCCAGTAGTATAGAGGGAAATAGCAATCAGCCCCAGCATTTT
V: TRBV19
J: TRBJ1-5
D: -
size: -

CDR3: CASSSGTLNTEAFF
DNA: TGTGCCAGCAGCTCCGGGACACTGAACACTGAAGCTTTCTTT
V: TRBV7-2
J: TRBJ1-1
D: -
size: -

CDR3: CASSTGRGREQFF
DNA: TGTGCCAGCAGTACGGGGCGGGGCAGGGAGCAGTTCTTC
V: TRBV21-1
J: TRBJ2-1
D: -
size: -

CDR3: CASSLAGGGEAFF
DNA: TGTGCCAGCAGCTTAGCAGGGGGCGGGGAAGCTTTCTTT
V: TRBV7-6
J: TRBJ1-1
D: TRBD1
size: -

CDR3: CASSLPPKQFF
DNA: TGTGCCAGCAGCTTGCCTCCTAAACAGTTCTTC
V: TRBV7-9
J: TRBJ2-1
D: -
size: -

CDR3: CASSQDMWGAQETQYF
DNA: TGTGCCAGCAGCCAAGATATGTGGGGGGCCCAAGAGACCCAGTACTTC
V: TRBV4-2
J: TRBJ2-5
D: -
size: -

CDR3: CASSFHTNEKLFF
DNA: TGCGCCAGCAGCTTTCACACTAATGAAAAACTGTTTTTT
V: TRBV5-1
J: TRBJ1-4
D: -
size: -

CDR3: CAWSPRGGGVTGELFF
DNA: TGTGCCTGGAGTCCGAGGGGCGGAGGGGTGACCGGGGAGCTGTTTTTT
V: TRBV30
J: TRBJ2-2
D: -
size: few

CDR3: CASSSSQGYGYTF
DNA: TGTGCCAGCAGCTCAAGTCAGGGCTATGGCTACACCTTC
V: TRBV27
J: TRBJ1-2
D: -
size: once

CDR3: CASSQKLVSEAFF
DNA: TGTGCCAGCAGCCAAAAACTGGTATCTGAAGCTTTCTTT
V: TRBV4-2
J: TRBJ1-1
D: -
size: once

CDR3: CASSQNLGTSTGELFF
DNA: TGCGCCAGCAGCCAGAACCTCGGGACCTCCACCGGGGAGCTGTTTTTT
V: TRBV4-3
J: TRBJ2-2
D: -
size: -

CDR3: CASSQSKGRGDTGELFF
DNA: TGCGCCAGCAGTCAATCAAAAGGCAGAGGGGACACCGGGGAGCTGTTTTTT
V: TRBV23-1
J: TRBJ2-2
D: -
size: -

CDR3: CASSYQGLYEQYF
DNA: TGTGCCAGCAGTTACCAGGGCCTCTACGAGCAGTACTTC
V: TRBV6-6
J: TRBJ2-7
D: -
size: -

CDR3: CAWNEGDRRERSGELFF
DNA: TGTGCCTGGAACGAAGGTGACCGGAGAGAAAGGTCCGGGGAGCTGTTTTTT
V: TRBV30
J: TRBJ2-2
D: -
size: -

CDR3: CASRSGGGSYEQYF
DNA: TGCGCCAGCAGGTCAGGGGGCGGGAGCTACGAGCAGTACTTC
V: TRBV10-2
J: TRBJ2-7
D: -
size: -

CDR3: CAISQPLAGASTDTQYF
DNA: TGTGCCATCAGTCAACCACTAGCGGGGGCCTCCACAGATACGCAGTATTTT
V: TRBV10-3
J: TRBJ2-3
D: TRBD2
size: -

CDR3: CASSFGGWGSSTTGELFF
DNA: TGTGCCAGCAGCTTCGGGGGCTGGGGGAGTAGTACCACCGGGGAGCTGTTTTTT
V: TRBV13
J: TRBJ2-2
D: -
size: -

CDR3: CASRARHGPNTEAFF
DNA: TGTGCAAGTCGGGCTAGACACGGCCCGAACACTGAAGCTTTCTTT
V: TRBV12-2
J: TRBJ1-1
D: -
size: -

CDR3: CASSQVTGRSSYNEQFF
DNA: TGTGCCAGCAGCCAAGTTACAGGGAGGAGCTCCTACAATGAGCAGTTCTTC
V: TRBV4-2
J: TRBJ2-1
D: -
size: -

CDR3: CAWRGLADSTGELFF
DNA: TGTGCCTGGAGGGGACTAGCGGACAGCACCGGGGAGCTGTTTTTT
V: TRBV30
J: TRBJ2-2
D: TRBD2
size: -

CDR3: CSGDTGGQETQYF
DNA: TGCAGCGGGGACACCGGGGGCCAAGAGACCCAGTACTTC
V: TRBV29-1
J: TRBJ2-5
D: -
size: -

CDR3: CAWRGIPTGELFF
DNA: TGTGCCTGGAGAGGTATTCCCACCGGGGAGCTGTTTTTT
V: TRBV30
J: TRBJ2-2
D: -
size: -

CDR3: CASSATGKANNEQFF
DNA: TGTGCCAGCAGCGCGACAGGGAAGGCGAACAATGAGCAGTTCTTC
V: TRBV11-2
J: TRBJ2-1
D: TRBD1
size: -

CDR3: CASSSLTGLDEQFF
DNA: TGTGCCAGCAGCTCCCTGACAGGGTTGGATGAGCAGTTCTTC
V: TRBV5-6
J: TRBJ2-1
D: TRBD1
size: -

CDR3: CAWSAAPTNEKLFF
DNA: TGTGCCTGGAGTGCGGCACCAACTAATGAAAAACTGTTTTTT
V: TRBV30
J: TRBJ1-4
D: -
size: -

CDR3: CASSPLGAYEQYF
DNA: TGTGCCAGTAGTCCACTTGGGGCCTACGAGCAGTACTTC
V: TRBV19
J: TRBJ2-7
D: -
size: -

CDR3: CASSPGQYGYTF
DNA: TGTGCCAGCAGTCCGGGGCAGTATGGCTACACCTTC
V: TRBV7-9
J: TRBJ1-2
D: -
size: -

CDR3: CARSHQDTSSPLHF
DNA: TGTGCCAGAAGCCACCAGGATACCTCTTCACCCCTCCACTTT
V: TRBV5-3
J: TRBJ1-6
D: -
size: -

CDR3: CASNLSGGQYQPQHF
DNA: TGTGCCAGCAATCTGTCCGGAGGGCAGTATCAGCCCCAGCATTTT
V: TRBV7-8
J: TRBJ1-5
D: -
size: -

CDR3: CASSLFRTPDIQYF
DNA: TGCGCCAGCAGCTTGTTTCGGACCCCGGACATTCAGTACTTC
V: TRBV5-1
J: TRBJ2-4
D: -
size: -

CDR3: CASSLLSGVNTEAFF
DNA: TGTGCCAGCAGCTTATTATCAGGAGTGAACACTGAAGCTTTCTTT
V: TRBV7-9
J: TRBJ1-1
D: -
size: -

CDR3: CSVPPGTTGTEAFF
DNA: TGCAGCGTTCCCCCCGGGACCACCGGAACTGAAGCTTTCTTT
V: TRBV29-1
J: TRBJ1-1
D: -
size: -

CDR3: CASSLGGAATQYF
DNA: TGCGCCAGCAGCCTCGGGGGCGCAGCTACGCAGTATTTT
V: TRBV5-1
J: TRBJ2-3
D: -
size: -

CDR3: CARDRASVQFF
DNA: TGTGCCAGAGATAGGGCTAGTGTGCAGTTCTTC
V: TRBV19
J: TRBJ2-1
D: -
size: -

CDR3: CASSLLVGELFF
DNA: TGTGCCAGCAGCTTACTAGTCGGGGAGCTGTTTTTT
V: TRBV7-2
J: TRBJ2-2
D: -
size: -